A selection of T cell receptor beta chains follows, all from one sample in a study of cytomegalovirus exposure and HLA in healthy donors. TCRdb's copy holds only in-frame clones and misses some; the assay was immunoSEQ multiplex PCR. The table lists 160,000 or so clones, approximately 86% of them singletons. Sequencing input: PBMCs. Every receptor here comes from a woman under 30 in good health and CMV-seronegative. The CDR3 runs from the conserved cysteine through the conserved F or W. D genes are given only for firm matches. For some rows the clone size is stated as once, few or many, or as a class when expanded; others skip it.

>TRBV2|18|TRBJ1-6|NA|few
CASSEPQGTSSYNSPLHF
TGTGCCAGCAGTGAACCCCAGGGGACTAGCTCCTATAATTCACCCCTCCACTTT
>TRBV19|14|TRBJ1-2|TRBD1|once
CASSMGTDLSGYTF
TGTGCCAGTAGTATGGGGACAGATCTTAGCGGCTACACCTTC
>TRBV25-1|14|TRBJ2-5|NA|NA
CASSFSGEAETQYF
TGTGCCAGCAGCTTCTCGGGGGAAGCGGAGACCCAGTACTTC
>TRBV19|12|TRBJ1-2|NA|NA
CASSLLRSEEVF
TGTGCCAGTAGTCTCTTGAGGAGTGAAGAAGTTTTC
>TRBV30|13|TRBJ2-1|TRBD1|NA
CARNRGSYNEQFF
TGTGCCAGAAACAGGGGTTCCTACAATGAGCAGTTCTTC
>TRBV9|13|TRBJ1-4|NA|NA
CASSRTEDEKLFF
TGTGCCAGCAGTAGGACAGAGGATGAAAAACTGTTTTTT
>TRBV30|14|TRBJ1-5|NA|NA
CACGVGTLNQPQHF
TGTGCCTGTGGGGTTGGGACACTGAATCAGCCCCAGCATTTT
>TRBV28|17|TRBJ1-3|TRBD1|NA
CASSTILNPGQGYTIYF
TGTGCCAGCAGCACCATATTAAACCCGGGACAGGGATACACCATATATTTT
>TRBV9|14|TRBJ2-7|TRBD2|NA
CASSPSGVHYEQYF
TGTGCCAGCAGCCCTAGCGGGGTTCACTACGAGCAGTACTTC
>TRBV6-6|14|TRBJ1-4|NA|NA
CASRGRGAGEKLFF
TGTGCCAGCCGAGGGAGGGGGGCGGGTGAAAAACTGTTTTTT
>TRBV28|13|TRBJ1-3|TRBD1|NA
CASSPTGEYTIYF
TGTGCCAGCAGTCCGACAGGGGAATACACCATATATTTT
>TRBV27|15|TRBJ1-2|NA|NA
CASASSGLFDYGYTF
TGTGCCAGCGCCTCGTCAGGGTTATTTGACTATGGCTACACCTTC
>TRBV11-3|15|TRBJ2-1|TRBD2|NA
CASSLYRTSGNEQFF
TGTGCCAGCAGCTTATATAGGACTAGCGGCAATGAGCAGTTCTTC
>TRBV2|15|TRBJ1-5|NA|NA
CASSEALRGVQPQHF
TGTGCCAGCAGTGAAGCGCTTCGGGGAGTCCAGCCCCAGCATTTT
>TRBV30|15|TRBJ2-3|TRBD2|NA
CAWNPSGRPPDTQYF
TGTGCCTGGAATCCGAGCGGGAGGCCTCCAGATACGCAGTATTTT
>TRBV18|15|TRBJ2-1|TRBD2|NA
CASSSRLAEYNEQFF
TGTGCCAGCTCATCAAGACTAGCGGAGTACAATGAGCAGTTCTTC
>TRBV27|16|TRBJ1-1|NA|NA
CASSPLQQGILAEAFF
TGTGCCAGCAGTCCACTCCAACAGGGAATTTTGGCTGAAGCTTTCTTT
>TRBV7-9|15|TRBJ2-7|TRBD2|NA
CASSLLRGGSYEQYF
TGTGCCAGCAGCCTGTTACGGGGGGGGTCCTACGAGCAGTACTTC
>TRBV2|15|TRBJ2-1|TRBD2|NA
CASSPLGGGNNEQFF
TGTGCCAGCAGTCCACTCGGGGGGGGGAACAATGAGCAGTTCTTC
>TRBV27|13|TRBJ2-7|TRBD1|NA
CASSRDRGHEQYF
TGTGCCAGCAGTAGGGACAGGGGCCACGAGCAGTACTTC
>TRBV11-2|15|TRBJ2-2|TRBD2|few
CASSLGTSNTGELFF
TGTGCCAGCAGCCTCGGGACTAGCAACACCGGGGAGCTGTTTTTT
>TRBV7-8|15|TRBJ1-1|NA|NA
CASSPWTVENTEAFF
TGTGCCAGCAGCCCATGGACAGTTGAGAACACTGAAGCTTTCTTT
>TRBV7-9|18|TRBJ2-7|TRBD1|NA
CSSSRSRDRGLSLYEQYF
TGTTCCAGCAGCCGGTCTAGGGACAGGGGACTAAGTCTTTACGAGCAGTACTTC
>TRBV28|12|TRBJ1-5|NA|NA
CASSLSRQPQHF
TGTGCCAGCAGTTTAAGCCGCCAGCCCCAGCATTTT
>TRBV19|15|TRBJ1-1|TRBD1|NA
CASSMGGQGGTEAFF
TGTGCCAGTAGTATGGGGGGACAGGGAGGGACTGAAGCTTTCTTT
>TRBV28|14|TRBJ2-3|TRBD2|NA
CASSPTSGRDTQYF
TGTGCCAGCAGCCCGACTAGCGGGAGAGATACGCAGTATTTT
>TRBV5-1|15|TRBJ1-2|NA|once
CASSLEDQGIYGYTF
TGCGCCAGCAGCTTGGAGGATCAGGGCATCTATGGCTACACCTTC
>TRBV15|14|TRBJ2-2|TRBD1|NA
CATSRDRATGELFF
TGTGCCACAAGCCGGGACAGAGCAACCGGGGAGCTGTTTTTT
>TRBV5-1|14|TRBJ2-7|TRBD2|NA
CASSEGLAEYEQYF
TGCGCCAGCAGCGAGGGACTAGCCGAATACGAGCAGTACTTC
>TRBV6-1|13|TRBJ1-5|NA|NA
CASTGGYNQPQHF
TGTGCCAGCACCGGGGGATACAATCAGCCCCAGCATTTT
>TRBV4-2|15|TRBJ1-5|NA|NA
CASSQDSGSNQPQHF
TGTGCCAGCAGCCAAGATTCCGGGAGCAATCAGCCCCAGCATTTT
>TRBV30|10|TRBJ1-2|NA|NA
CAWRRGGYTF
TGTGCCTGGAGGAGAGGAGGCTACACCTTC
>TRBV10-1|13|TRBJ2-3|NA|NA
CASTGDITDTQYF
TGCGCCAGCACGGGGGATATCACAGATACGCAGTATTTT
>TRBV19|15|TRBJ1-3|NA|NA
CASSMSGIPGNTIYF
TGTGCCAGTAGTATGTCCGGGATCCCTGGAAACACCATATATTTT
>TRBV28|14|TRBJ2-7|NA|NA
CASSYQGLPYEQYF
TGTGCCAGCAGTTATCAGGGTCTTCCCTACGAGCAGTACTTC
>TRBV28|15|TRBJ1-5|NA|NA
CAGSVTRGSNQPQHF
TGTGCCGGCAGTGTCACCAGGGGTAGCAATCAGCCCCAGCATTTT
>TRBV10-3|17|TRBJ1-1|TRBD1|NA
CAISEGGQGTRKTEAFF
TGTGCCATCAGTGAGGGGGGACAGGGGACTAGGAAGACTGAAGCTTTCTTT
>TRBV4-2|15|TRBJ1-1|NA|NA
CASSQEIWGGAEAFF
TGTGCCAGCAGCCAAGAAATTTGGGGAGGGGCTGAAGCTTTCTTT
>TRBV28|15|TRBJ2-1|TRBD2|NA
CASRPLAGGYNEQFF
TGTGCCAGCAGACCCCTAGCGGGGGGGTACAATGAGCAGTTCTTC